This is a list of T cell receptor beta chains from one sample in a study of T cell responses to AZD1222 COVID-19 vaccine. Assay used: immunoSEQ multiplex PCR; TCRdb lists only in-frame clones, some missing. This table has 75,000 to 100,000 clones, more than 80% appearing once. Specimen: peripheral blood, collected on day 0 of AZD1222 vaccination. The receptors here all came from an adult in good health. The CDR3 runs from the conserved cysteine through the conserved F or W. The D gene is left open where the match is weak. Part of the rows lack a size; the others show once, few, many or a class for expanded clones.

V gene	D gene	J gene	clone size	CDR3 DNA	CDR3 protein
TRBV18	.	TRBJ1-2	.	TGTGCCAGCTCACCAATGGATGACTATGGCTACACCTTC	CASSPMDDYGYTF
TRBV5-1	.	TRBJ1-3	.	TGCGCCAGCCGGCAGGGCCACACCATATATTTT	CASRQGHTIYF
TRBV19	.	TRBJ2-5	.	TGTGCCAGTAGTATGACACCCCGGCGGGGAGAGACCCAGTACTTC	CASSMTPRRGETQYF
TRBV30	.	TRBJ1-6	once	TGTGCCTGGGGACCGACAGGATATAATTCACCCCTCCACTTT	CAWGPTGYNSPLHF
TRBV10-3	TRBD2	TRBJ2-1	.	TGTGCCATCAGTGCCGAGGGGCGGGGGGGCCTTAATGAGCAGTTCTTC	CAISAEGRGGLNEQFF
TRBV2	TRBD1	TRBJ1-1	.	TGTGCCAGCAGGGACAGGGTCGGCACTGAAGCTTTCTTT	CASRDRVGTEAFF
TRBV2	.	TRBJ2-7	.	TGTGCCAGCAGGCCAGGCTCCTACGAGCAGTACTTC	CASRPGSYEQYF
TRBV28	.	TRBJ2-7	.	TGTGCCAGCAACCAACGGGGTTACTACGAGCAGTACTTC	CASNQRGYYEQYF
TRBV5-1	TRBD1	TRBJ1-4	.	TGCGCCAGCACCCTCGGACAGGCAACTAATGAAAAACTGTTTTTT	CASTLGQATNEKLFF
TRBV12-3/TRBV12-4	TRBD2	TRBJ2-1	.	TGTGCCAGCAGCCCATCGGGGGGTAATGAGCAGTTCTTC	CASSPSGGNEQFF
TRBV19	TRBD1	TRBJ1-1	.	TGTGCCAGTACCGCCGGGGGAACAGGGGGCAGAAAATTAAGCCACACTGAAGCTTTCTTT	CASTAGGTGGRKLSHTEAFF
TRBV2	.	TRBJ2-3	.	TGTGCCAGCAGGGCAGGGTCAGATACGCAGTATTTT	CASRAGSDTQYF
TRBV2	.	TRBJ2-5	.	TGTGCCAGCAGTGATTTGGCAGAAGAGACCCAGTACTTC	CASSDLAEETQYF
TRBV10-3	.	TRBJ1-4	.	TGTGCCATCAGTGAGTCGGGAGCCGTAGGTGGTTCGCGAAAACTGTTTTTT	CAISESGAVGGSRKLFF
TRBV19	TRBD1	TRBJ1-3	.	TGTGCCAGTGCATGGACAGGGGGCGCGGTTGGAAACATCATATATTTT	CASAWTGGAVGNIIYF
TRBV4-2	.	TRBJ2-3	.	TGTGCCAGCAGCCTCGGGGGCACGACCACAGATACGCAGTATTTT	CASSLGGTTTDTQYF
TRBV9	.	TRBJ2-3	.	TGTGCCAGCGGTACGGCCAGCACAGATACGCAGTATTTT	CASGTASTDTQYF
TRBV6-5	.	TRBJ1-5	.	TGTGCCAGCAGTTACTATTACAATAGCAATCAGCCCCAGCATTTT	CASSYYYNSNQPQHF
TRBV7-7	TRBD2	TRBJ2-1	once	TGTGCTAGCAGCTTAGCGTGTACTAGCGCACATCAGGATGAGCAGTTCTTC	CASSLACTSAHQDEQFF
TRBV3-1/TRBV3-2	.	TRBJ2-7	.	TGTGCCAGCAGCCGCCAGGTCTCCTACGAGCAGTACTTC	CASSRQVSYEQYF
TRBV7-8	.	TRBJ1-2	.	TGTGCCAGCAGCTCAGAACAACAGAGACTATGGGGCTACACCTTC	CASSSEQQRLWGYTF
TRBV6-5	.	TRBJ2-5	.	TGTGCCAGCAGCACGGAGACCCAGTACTTC	CASSTETQYF
TRBV5-4	.	TRBJ2-2	.	TGTGCCAGCAGCTTGCCCGGCGACGGGGAGCTGTTTTTT	CASSLPGDGELFF
TRBV5-8	TRBD1	TRBJ2-6	.	TGTGCCAGCTCGAACCGGGACAGAGCCTCTGGGGCCAACGTCCTGACTTTC	CASSNRDRASGANVLTF
TRBV2	.	TRBJ2-2	.	TGTGCCAGCAGTGTTCGGGGGCCGAACACCGGGGAGCTGTTTTTT	CASSVRGPNTGELFF
TRBV30	TRBD1	TRBJ1-5	once	TGTGCCTGGAGGACAGGGAACGGTCAGCCCCAGCATTTT	CAWRTGNGQPQHF
TRBV3-1/TRBV3-2	.	TRBJ1-2	.	TGTGCCAGCAGCCAAGATAGTTTATCGCAGGGCGGCTATGGCTACACCTTC	CASSQDSLSQGGYGYTF
TRBV7-9	.	TRBJ2-2	.	TGTGCCAGCAGCTTAGGGGCCAGGGGGAACACCGGGGAGCTGTTTTTT	CASSLGARGNTGELFF
TRBV9	.	TRBJ1-1	.	TGTGCCAGCAGCGCGCTTGGGGCAGAGATGAACACTGAAGCTTTCTTT	CASSALGAEMNTEAFF
TRBV18	TRBD2	TRBJ2-7	once	TGTGCCAGCTCACCACCCGGACTAGCACCGAGCTCCTACGAGCAGTACTTC	CASSPPGLAPSSYEQYF
TRBV3-1/TRBV3-2	.	TRBJ2-1	.	TGTGCCAGCAGCCAAGAGCTCCGGGGTTGGGCGGGGGCCTCCTCCTACAATGAGCAGTTCTTC	CASSQELRGWAGASSYNEQFF
TRBV5-6	.	TRBJ1-5	.	TGTGCCAGCAGCGGGGCCGGGGGCGGTAGCAATCAGCCCCAGCATTTT	CASSGAGGGSNQPQHF
TRBV25-1	.	TRBJ1-2	.	TGTGCCAGCAGTGCAAACGAGGGGCACGGCTACACCTTC	CASSANEGHGYTF
TRBV4-3	.	TRBJ2-3	.	TGCGCCAGCAGCCAAGATTTCGGCACAGATACGCAGTATTTT	CASSQDFGTDTQYF
TRBV19	TRBD2	TRBJ2-7	.	TGTGCCAGTAGCTCTAGCGGGGGATCGAGGGAGCAGTACTTC	CASSSSGGSREQYF
TRBV15	.	TRBJ1-5	.	TGTGCCACCAGCTCCCGCACGGGGGCTCAGCCCCAGCATTTT	CATSSRTGAQPQHF
TRBV6-2/TRBV6-3	TRBD1	TRBJ2-3	.	TGTGCCAGCAGTTACTACAGGGGGCCGACAGATACGCAGTATTTT	CASSYYRGPTDTQYF
TRBV7-9	.	TRBJ2-2	.	TGTGCCAGCAGCCCTCCGACCGGGACCCTGTTTTTT	CASSPPTGTLFF
TRBV12-5	TRBD1	TRBJ2-2	.	TGTGCTAGTGGTTTGGTACTGACAGGGACCAACACCGGGGAGCTGTTTTTT	CASGLVLTGTNTGELFF
TRBV11-2	.	TRBJ2-3	.	TGTGCCAGCAGCCAACCCACAGATACGCAGTATTTT	CASSQPTDTQYF
TRBV12-5	.	TRBJ1-1	.	TGTGCTAGTGGTTTGGGCAGCGAAGCTTTCTTT	CASGLGSEAFF
TRBV11-2	.	TRBJ1-1	.	TGTGCCAGCAGCTTAGAGGACAGCTATTACACTGAAGCTTTCTTT	CASSLEDSYYTEAFF
TRBV19	TRBD1	TRBJ2-7	.	TGTGCCAGTAGCCGAGACAGGGACGAGCAGTACTTC	CASSRDRDEQYF
TRBV29-1	.	TRBJ1-4	once	TGCAGCGTCTCGGGCCGGGAGGAAAAACTGTTTTTT	CSVSGREEKLFF
TRBV6-1	.	TRBJ1-1	.	TGTGCCAGCAGTGAATTGGCGAACACTGAAGCTTTCTTT	CASSELANTEAFF
TRBV9	TRBD1	TRBJ2-1	once	TGTGCCAGCAGCGTAGACCCGGGACAGGGGGGCAATGAGCAGTTCTTC	CASSVDPGQGGNEQFF
TRBV12-3/TRBV12-4	.	TRBJ1-2	.	TGTGCCAGCAGTTTTAGGGGCCGGGGCTACACCTTC	CASSFRGRGYTF
TRBV27	.	TRBJ2-2	once	TGTGCCAGCAGTTTCGCAGTGACAACTAACACCGGGGAGCTGTTTTTT	CASSFAVTTNTGELFF
TRBV27	TRBD1	TRBJ2-1	.	TGTGCCAGCAGCAGGGACAGGGGCTCCTACAATGAGCAGTTCTTC	CASSRDRGSYNEQFF